A single sample is the source of the 17 T cell receptor beta chains below, sequenced in a study of blood T cell repertoires in COVID-19. Assay used: immunoSEQ multiplex PCR; TCRdb lists only in-frame clones, some missing. Of 150,000 to 200,000 clones detected, approximately 81% appear once; the ten largest clones hold 0.85% to 1.2%. What was sequenced was peripheral blood. Source of these receptors: a man in his forties with acute or convalescent COVID-19.

The chain links TRBV30 to TRBJ1-1; D unresolved. Trimming took off 3 bases at V and 6 bases at J, with 11 bases between the two ends. CDR1 and CDR2 from the germline V gene are GTSNPN and SVGIG (reference sequence). This CDR3 is built from 12 residues. DNA of the CDR3: TGTGCCTGGAGGGCGGGAGTTGCTGAAGCTTTCTTT. It yields the protein CAWRAGVAEAFF.

The V and J genes are TRBV5-1 and TRBJ2-5; D perhaps matches TRBD2 (6 bases). Germline V gives CDR1 SGHRS, CDR2 YFSETQ. Between the trimmed V and J ends, which lost 1 base and 10 bases, there was a span of 11 bases. The CDR3 sequence is 12 residues long. CDR3 bases: TGCGCCAGCAGCTTGAGTAGGGAGGTCCAGTACTTC. This encodes CASSLSREVQYF.

The chain links TRBV3-1 (or the pseudogene TRBV3-2) to TRBJ2-3; D unclear. CDR1 LGHDT and CDR2 YNNKEL come from the germline V gene (reference sequence). The CDR3 covers 13 residues. V was pared by 0 bases and J by 5 bases, with 6 bases between. CDR3 bases: TGTGCCAGCAGCCAAGATCGAGGAGATACGCAGTATTTT. The encoded protein is CASSQDRGDTQYF.

The chain has TRBV19 and TRBJ2-3, with 10 bases lining up with TRBD2. The CDR3 extends over 15 amino acids. Germline V gene data show CDR1 as LNHDA and CDR2 as SQIVND (reference sequence). The trim removed 6 bases at V and 2 bases at J, leaving 5 bases unmatched. In DNA form, the CDR3 reads TGTGCCAGTAGACTCGGACTAGCGGCCACAGATACGCAGTATTTT. Protein: CASRLGLAATDTQYF.

The chain uses TRBV2 and TRBJ2-3; 7 nucleotides match TRBD2. This CDR3 has 14 residues. From germline, CDR1 is SNHLY and CDR2 FYNNEI. The junction had 4 bases not matched to a gene; V was cut back by 6 bases and J by 1 base. CDR3 in DNA: TGTGCCAGCAGAGCGGGGCTGGGCACAGATACGCAGTATTTT. Amino acids: CASRAGLGTDTQYF.

The chain joins TRBV6-5 to TRBJ2-7; TRBD2 might be the D (5 bases). Germline V gene lookup returns CDR1 MNHEY and CDR2 SVGAGI. The CDR3 is 14 amino acids. V was pared by 4 bases and J by 2 bases, with 12 bases between. The CDR3 region is CASSSTGNTYEQYF. The CDR3 region has the DNA TGTGCCAGCAGTTCTACCGGGAACACCTACGAGCAGTACTTC.

The chain recombines TRBV6-1 with TRBJ2-7; TRBD1 matches 9 bases. The CDR3 contains 15 residues. Germline CDR1 reads MNHNS; CDR2 reads SASEGT. The J segment lost 2 bases and the V segment lost 3 bases, leaving 5 bases of the junction unmatched. The CDR3 DNA reads TGTGCCAGCAGTGATACAGGGGGCGCCCCCTACGAGCAGTACTTC. Translated, it gives CASSDTGGAPYEQYF.

The chain has TRBV9 and TRBJ2-3, with 9 bases matching TRBD2. Germline V CDR1 and CDR2: SGDLS, YYNGEE. V was pared by 0 bases and J by 2 bases, with 1 base of the junction left unmatched. The CDR3 extends over 15 amino acids. CDR3 bases: TGTGCCAGCAGCGTAGTAGCGGGGGACACAGATACGCAGTATTTT. This codes for CASSVVAGDTDTQYF.

V gene TRBV4-2 combines with J gene TRBJ2-1; possibly TRBD2 for D (6 bases). Germline CDR1 is LGHNA and CDR2 is YNFKEQ. This CDR3 is 16 amino acids long. V lost 4 bases to trimming and J lost 3 bases, with 16 bases between them. CDR3 nucleotide sequence: TGTGCCAGCAGCCCGCCACGACTAGTAAGCTACAATGAGCAGTTCTTC. It specifies CASSPPRLVSYNEQFF.

The rearrangement uses TRBV11-1 and TRBJ2-7; no clear D gene. Trimming removed 2 bases from V and 5 bases from J, with 7 bases in between. The CDR3 length is 12 residues. Germline V lookup: CDR1 SGHAT, CDR2 FQDESV (reference sequence). The DNA for the CDR3 is TGTGCCAGCAGCTTAACCCCGGACGAGCAGTACTTC. Its protein product is CASSLTPDEQYF.

The chain recombines TRBV29-1 with TRBJ2-3; 8 bases match TRBD2. Trimming removed 3 bases from V and 4 bases from J; junction bases left unmatched: 9. Per the germline V gene, CDR1 is SQVTM and CDR2 is ANQGSEA. CDR3 length equals 15 residues. DNA for the CDR3: TGCAGCGTTGAGCGGACTAGCTTCAATGCAGATACGCAGTATTTT. Its translation: CSVERTSFNADTQYF.

The chain couples TRBV7-3 to TRBJ2-3, with D perhaps matching TRBD1 (6 bases). Trimming pared 6 bases from V and 0 bases from J, leaving 10 bases between. Germline assignment: CDR1 SGHTA and CDR2 FQGTGA. This CDR3 spans 14 amino acids. The CDR3 region has the DNA TGTGCCAGCAGTGTTAGGGGGAGCACAGATACGCAGTATTTT. Protein sequence: CASSVRGSTDTQYF.

This sequence joins TRBV2 and TRBJ2-5; D not resolved. The CDR3 is made up of 15 amino acids. Trimming left V 5 bases short and J 4 bases short, with 17 bases between. Germline CDR1 SNHLY, CDR2 FYNNEI. CDR3 bases: TGTGCCAGCAGTTTCACGAACCTACCGGGAGAGACCCAGTACTTC. Translating gives CASSFTNLPGETQYF.

The rearrangement links TRBV6-5 to TRBJ2-5, with D tentatively TRBD1 (6 bases). Between the trimmed V and J ends, which lost 0 bases and 6 bases, there was a span of 14 bases. This CDR3 has 15 residues. Germline CDR1 and CDR2: MNHEY and SVGAGI. In nucleotides, the CDR3 is TGTGCCAGCAGTTACTCAGGGCAGGGGAGTAAGACCCAGTACTTC. Translation gives CASSYSGQGSKTQYF.

The chain joins TRBV7-2 to TRBJ2-3; a weak D match, TRBD2 (6 bases). Germline CDR1 reads SGHTA; CDR2 reads FQGNSA. V lost 9 bases and J lost 8, with 18 bases in between. The length of the CDR3 is 13 residues. The CDR3 loop reads CASGRTEHFTQYF. DNA for the CDR3: TGTGCCAGTGGGAGGACGGAGCATTTTACGCAGTATTTT.

This sequence joins TRBV7-9 and TRBJ1-5; TRBD1 aligns across 9 bases. With V trimmed by 5 bases and J by 4 bases, 3 bases remained unmatched. The length of the CDR3 is 14 residues. The germline CDR1 and CDR2 sequences are SEHNR and FQNEAQ (reference sequence). For the CDR3, the DNA is TGTGCCAGCAGCACAGACAGGGGGAATCAGCCCCAGCATTTT. Residues: CASSTDRGNQPQHF.

This clone turned up a few times. V is TRBV27 and J is TRBJ1-2; TRBD1 is a possible D gene (6 bases). V shed 3 bases and J shed 2 bases, with 10 bases lying between them. CDR3 length: 14 residues. Germline-derived CDR1 and CDR2 are MNHEY and SMNVEV (reference sequence). The CDR3 nucleotides read TGTGCCAGCAGTTTGGGGGGGCGGAACTATGGCTACACCTTC. Amino acid sequence: CASSLGGRNYGYTF.